What follows are 4 T cell receptor beta chains derived from one specimen sequenced in a study of blood T cell repertoires in COVID-19. Clones were sequenced by immunoSEQ multiplex PCR, and TCRdb holds only the in-frame ones, with some missing. The sample contains 200,000 to 250,000 clones, around 86% of which appear only once. Sequenced input: peripheral blood. These receptors came from a woman of 80 years or more with COVID-19, enrolled during active disease.

A few counts support this clone. The chain links TRBV19 to TRBJ2-7; 7 bases align to TRBD1. The CDR3 consists of 15 residues. The V segment lost 5 bases and the J segment 0 bases; nucleotides outside the gene matches: 7. The germline gives CDR1 LNHDA, CDR2 SQIVND (reference sequence). In nucleotides, the CDR3 is TGTGCCAGTAGTGCTAGGACAGGCAGCTCCTACGAGCAGTACTTC. Protein: CASSARTGSSYEQYF.

J is TRBJ1-1 and V is TRBV7-9; 7 bases map to TRBD1. The germline gives CDR1 SEHNR, CDR2 FQNEAQ (reference sequence). This CDR3 has 13 amino acids. V lost 4 bases to trimming and J lost 4 bases; unmatched junction nucleotides: 3. CDR3 coding DNA: TGTGCCAGCAGCTCACAGGGGAGCACTGAAGCTTTCTTT. As protein: CASSSQGSTEAFF. The full variable domain, completed using reference TRBV7-9 and TRBJ1-1, is DTGVSQNPRHKITKRGQNVTFRCDPISEHNRLYWYRQTLGQGPEFLTYFQNEAQLEKSRLLSDRFSAERPKGSFSTLEIQRTEQGDSAMYLCASSSQGSTEAFFGQGTRLTVV.

This clone was recorded only once. The chain has TRBV2 and TRBJ1-2; D is unclear. Germline V lookup: CDR1 SNHLY, CDR2 FYNNEI. The length of the CDR3 is 12 residues. V lost 7 bases, J lost 6 bases, and 12 bases lay in between. The CDR3 sequence is CASTTTMDGYTF. The CDR3 nucleotides are TGTGCCAGCACCACAACTATGGATGGCTACACCTTC.

The chain combines TRBV27 with TRBJ2-2; D unclear. V was clipped by 5 bases and J by 4 bases, with 11 bases between them. This CDR3 is 14 amino acids long. Per germline, CDR1 MNHEY and CDR2 SMNVEV (reference sequence). CDR3 nucleotide sequence: TGTGCCAGCAGTCTAAACCCCACCACCGGGGAGCTGTTTTTT. Protein sequence: CASSLNPTTGELFF.